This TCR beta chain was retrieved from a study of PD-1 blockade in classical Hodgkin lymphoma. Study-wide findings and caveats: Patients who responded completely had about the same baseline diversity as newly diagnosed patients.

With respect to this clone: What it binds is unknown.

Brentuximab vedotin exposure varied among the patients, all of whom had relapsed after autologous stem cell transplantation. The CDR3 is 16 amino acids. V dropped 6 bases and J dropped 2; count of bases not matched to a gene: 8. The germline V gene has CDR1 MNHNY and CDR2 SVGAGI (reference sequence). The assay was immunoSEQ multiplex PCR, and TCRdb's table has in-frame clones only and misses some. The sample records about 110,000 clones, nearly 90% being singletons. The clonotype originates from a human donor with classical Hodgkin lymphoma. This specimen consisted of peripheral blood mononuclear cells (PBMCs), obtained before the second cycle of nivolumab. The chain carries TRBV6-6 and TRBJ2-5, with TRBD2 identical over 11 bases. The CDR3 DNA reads TGTGCCAGCAGCGCCGGGACTAGCGGAAAACAAGAGACCCAGTACTTC. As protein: CASSAGTSGKQETQYF.